This T cell receptor beta chain stems from a study of Ad26.COV2.S vaccination and SARS-CoV-2 variants. Study-wide context: Recipients of Ad26.COV2.S got it intramuscularly, once or twice 56 days apart.

Sequencing used immunoSEQ multiplex PCR; TCRdb keeps in-frame clones, though not all of them. The repertoire holds 300,000 to 450,000 clones, with roughly 81% as singletons. CDR1 is SNHLY and CDR2 is FYNNEI in the germline V gene. V gave up 8 bases and J gave up 6 bases; unmatched junction bases: 6. The CDR3 consists of 14 residues. Described treatment: around 19 received Ad26.COV2.S at low or high dose, single or two shots; 5 received placebo; per-sample allocation not given. Material that was analyzed had been drawn on day 63 after the first vaccine or placebo injection. This specimen consisted of peripheral blood, obtained in a trial of Ad26.COV2.S vaccine versus placebo. V gene TRBV2 combines with J gene TRBJ1-5; TRBD1 aligns across 11 bases. This sequence was found in a person between 18 and 59 years old who received the Ad26.COV2.S COVID-19 vaccine or a placebo. The CDR3, as DNA: TGTGCCAGCGCGGGGACAGGGGGACGTCAGCCCCAGCATTTT. This gives the protein CASAGTGGRQPQHF.